This T cell receptor beta chain stems from a study of blood T cell repertoires in COVID-19. Study details: T cells, B-cell-depleted T cells, or PBMCs provided the cDNA or gDNA that served as material.

V lost 5 bases to trimming and J lost 11 bases; unmatched junction nucleotides: 16. Germline V gene sequence: CDR1 SGHVS, CDR2 FQNEAQ. The CDR3 runs 16 residues. TCRdb keeps only in-frame clones here, not all; method: immunoSEQ multiplex PCR. The table lists fewer than 250,000 clones, about four fifths of them singletons. The clonotype was recovered from a woman in her sixties with COVID-19, enrolled during active disease. The sample consisted of peripheral blood. This chain joins TRBV7-8 and TRBJ2-1; TRBD1 aligns across 9 bases. The CDR3 bases are TGTGCCAGCAGCCCATCTCCGGGACAGGGCATAGGTAAGCAGTTCTTC. It is translated as CASSPSPGQGIGKQFF.